The 19 T cell receptor beta chains below were found in one sample sequenced in a study of cytomegalovirus exposure and HLA in healthy donors. PCR used 60 Vbeta primers and 13 Jbeta primers. The repertoire was sequenced with immunoSEQ multiplex PCR; TCRdb's copy has only in-frame clones and lacks some. This sample has 150,000 or so clones, with 70% to 85% found just once. The sequenced sample was PBMCs. The receptors originated from a man aged 45-65 years in good health and CMV-seropositive.

J is TRBJ2-3 and V is TRBV6-6, with TRBD1 matching 7 bases. This CDR3 comprises 15 residues. The V gene's germline CDR1 is MNHNY and CDR2 SVGAGI (reference sequence). Germline trimming cut 4 bases from V and 4 bases from J; bases unmatched to any gene: 8. The CDR3, as DNA: TGTGCCAGCAGTTCCCGCACAGGGGCTGCAGATACGCAGTATTTT. Amino acids: CASSSRTGAADTQYF.

This chain links TRBV7-9 with TRBJ1-3; 7 nucleotides line up with TRBD1. CDR3 length equals 19 residues. From germline, CDR1 is SEHNR and CDR2 FQNEAQ (reference sequence). V gave up 5 bases and J gave up 0 bases; unmatched junction bases: 16. CDR3 in DNA: TGTGCCAGCAGCCCCGGGACAGCCTATGTACTGAGCTCTGGAAACACCATATATTTT. This codes for CASSPGTAYVLSSGNTIYF.

The rearrangement links TRBV28 to TRBJ1-3; TRBD1 might be the D (5 bases). This CDR3 comprises 15 residues. Germline loops: CDR1 MDHEN, CDR2 SYDVKM. V dropped 4 bases and J dropped 1 base, with 11 bases sitting between them. CDR3: CASSSRRGSGNTIYF. The CDR3 nucleotides read TGTGCCAGCAGTTCGAGACGGGGGTCTGGAAACACCATATATTTT.

This sequence joins TRBV19 and TRBJ2-2; 14 nucleotides line up with TRBD2. This CDR3 is 18 amino acids long. Trimming removed 2 bases from V and 5 bases from J; junction bases left unmatched: 7. Germline-derived CDR1 and CDR2 are LNHDA and SQIVND (reference sequence). Here the CDR3 DNA reads TGTGCCAGTAGTATATTTCGACTAGCGGGGGGGTCTACCGGGGAGCTGTTTTTT. Its protein is CASSIFRLAGGSTGELFF.

The V gene is TRBV6-5, the J gene TRBJ2-7, with a tentative D call TRBD1 (5 bases). The V and J ends lost 6 bases and 6 bases respectively, with 15 bases between them. The CDR3 covers 13 residues. Germline CDR1 MNHEY, CDR2 SVGAGI. The CDR3, as DNA: TGTGCCAGCAGCCCTTCTCCCAGGGTCGAGCAGTACTTC. Translating gives CASSPSPRVEQYF.

Here the CDR3 DNA reads TGTGCCAGCAGCCAAGGGACAGACCCCCCAAATACGCAGTATTTT. Translating it yields CASSQGTDPPNTQYF. J is TRBJ2-3 and V is TRBV7-3, with 7 bases fitting TRBD1. Germline V lookup: CDR1 SGHTA, CDR2 FQGTGA. V was pared by 5 bases and J by 7 bases, with 12 bases of the junction left unmatched. This CDR3 is 15 amino acids long.

The V and J genes are TRBV14 and TRBJ2-3; 7 positions agree with TRBD2. Germline CDR1 reads SGHDN; CDR2 reads FVKESK. The CDR3 length is 15 residues. V lost 4 bases to trimming and J lost 2 bases; unmatched junction nucleotides: 6. CDR3 sequence (DNA): TGTGCCAGCAGCCCCTATAGCGGGTACACAGATACGCAGTATTTT. Amino acid sequence: CASSPYSGYTDTQYF. Full variable domain (remainder filled in from reference TRBV14 and TRBJ2-3): EAGVTQFPSHSVIEKGQTVTLRCDPISGHDNLYWYRRVMGKEIKFLLHFVKESKQDESGMPNNRFLAERTGGTYSTLKVQPAELEDSGVYFCASSPYSGYTDTQYFGPGTRLTVL.

The J gene is TRBJ2-2, the V gene TRBV9; TRBD2 is a possible D gene (6 bases). With 4 bases removed from V and 0 bases from J, the gap between germline ends came to 13 bases. Germline V gene sequence: CDR1 SGDLS, CDR2 YYNGEE. The CDR3 is 16 residues long. The CDR3 sequence: CASSPQGGSNTGELFF. The CDR3 nucleotides read TGTGCCAGCAGCCCCCAGGGAGGATCGAACACCGGGGAGCTGTTTTTT.

This clone occurred a few times. The rearrangement links TRBV5-1 to TRBJ1-1; D may be TRBD1 (6 bases). The CDR3 runs to 13 residues. Trimming took off 6 bases at V and 1 base at J, with 10 bases between the two ends. Germline-derived CDR1 and CDR2 are SGHRS and YFSETQ. The CDR3 sequence is CASKGGANTEAFF. In DNA form, the CDR3 reads TGCGCCAGCAAAGGGGGAGCGAACACTGAAGCTTTCTTT.

This chain links TRBV6-5 with TRBJ1-1, with 7 bases identical to TRBD1. The CDR3 has 13 residues. The V gene's germline CDR1 is MNHEY and CDR2 SVGAGI. V lost 2 bases and J lost 6; bases outside the gene matches: 3. The CDR3 coding sequence is TGTGCCAGCAGTTACAGACAGGGCTCTGAAGCTTTCTTT. Amino acids: CASSYRQGSEAFF.

The chain is built from TRBV4-1 and TRBJ1-2; TRBD1 aligns across 8 bases. The germline V gene encodes CDR1 MGHRA and CDR2 YSYEKL. The CDR3 length is 14 residues. Trimming removed 1 base from V and 7 bases from J; junction bases left unmatched: 5. This chain's CDR3 is CASSQGQGAGGYTF. DNA of the CDR3: TGCGCCAGCAGCCAAGGGCAGGGGGCCGGTGGCTACACCTTC.

V is TRBV5-8 and J is TRBJ1-6, with D possibly TRBD1 on 6 matching bases. The CDR3 contains 15 residues. V lost 7 bases to trimming and J lost 0 bases, with 11 bases between them. CDR1 and CDR2 (germline): SGHTS, YDEGEE. The CDR3 spells CASPGESSYNSPLHF. Written as DNA, the CDR3 is TGTGCCAGCCCAGGGGAGAGCTCCTATAATTCACCCCTCCACTTT.

This chain links TRBV4-2 with TRBJ2-5, with 10 bases that match TRBD2. Trimming at V came to 2 bases and at J to 5 bases, leaving 8 bases not matched to a gene. Germline CDR1 reads LGHNA; CDR2 reads YNFKEQ. This CDR3 region has 16 residues. The CDR3: CASSQSQRGGGETQYF. The DNA of the CDR3 is TGTGCCAGCAGCCAATCTCAGCGGGGGGGCGGGGAGACCCAGTACTTC.

This clone was observed once. The chain couples TRBV2 to TRBJ2-2, with 13 nucleotides matching TRBD2. CDR3 length equals 16 residues. Germline assignment: CDR1 SNHLY and CDR2 FYNNEI. The V segment lost 6 bases and the J segment 3 bases; nucleotides outside the gene matches: 4. CDR3 in DNA: TGTGCCAGCAGAGATGGGACTAGCGGGGACACCGGGGAGCTGTTTTTT. Protein product: CASRDGTSGDTGELFF.

The CDR3 region has the DNA TGTGGCCCCGGGAGGGACCGGACAGATACGCAGTATTTT. Its translation: CGPGRDRTDTQYF. V is TRBV5-6 and J is TRBJ2-3; 8 bases fit TRBD2. CDR3 length equals 13 residues. CDR1 SGHDT and CDR2 YYEEEE come from the germline V gene.

The chain carries TRBV9 and TRBJ2-7; 12 bases are shared with TRBD1. V was clipped by 0 bases and J by 5 bases; unmatched bases: 9. This CDR3 spans 17 amino acids. Germline V gene data show CDR1 as SGDLS and CDR2 as YYNGEE. The CDR3 DNA reads as TGTGCCAGCAGCGTAGGACCACCGGGACAGGGGGCTGACGAGCAGTACTTC. This sequence encodes CASSVGPPGQGADEQYF.

This clone appeared a single time. This chain links TRBV6-1 with TRBJ1-1; no clear D gene. Germline assignment: CDR1 MNHNS and CDR2 SASEGT. The CDR3 is 15 amino acids. With 7 bases removed from V and 5 bases from J, the gap between germline ends came to 20 bases. The DNA for the CDR3 is TGTGCCAGCACCCAATACGAGCAGGTTGCGACTGAAGCTTTCTTT. It encodes CASTQYEQVATEAFF.

The chain employs TRBV6-1 and TRBJ1-6; TRBD1 aligns across 8 bases. This CDR3 comprises 14 residues. Germline values: CDR1 MNHNS, CDR2 SASEGT. V shed 3 bases, J shed 7 bases, and the junction held 2 bases outside the gene matches. The CDR3 loop reads CASSETGENSPLHF. The CDR3 nucleotides are TGTGCCAGCAGTGAGACAGGGGAAAATTCACCCCTCCACTTT.

This chain uses TRBV4-3 with TRBJ2-3; D ambiguous. Trimming left V 0 bases short and J 8 bases short, with 12 bases between. CDR3 length equals 14 residues. Germline V gives CDR1 LGHNA, CDR2 YSLEER. For the CDR3, the DNA is TGCGCCAGCAGCCAAGATCGAAGAGTCGGTACGCAGTATTTT. It translates to CASSQDRRVGTQYF.